The rows below give T cell receptor beta chains drawn from one sample of a study of blood T cells in healthy people across ages. One entry per CDR3 protein results from TCRdb running MiXCR on the 5' RACE reads. The data contain about 1,600,000 distinct CDR3 sequences, roughly 40% of them seen just once; the ten biggest clones take up roughly 8.2%. The material sequenced was blood. Receptor source: a woman younger than 35 in good health. The CDR3 runs from the conserved cysteine through the conserved F or W. Fields, in order: J gene, V gene, D gene, clone size, CDR3 DNA, CDR3 protein. The D gene is left open where the match is weak. Expanded clones are given a class, and other clones once, few, many or no size at all.

j_gene: TRBJ1-1
v_gene: TRBV7-2
d_gene: TRBD1
abundance: .
CDR3nt: TGTGCCAGCAGACAGACAGGGGGGGGTACTGAAGTTTTCTTT
CDR3aa: CASRQTGGGTEVFF

j_gene: TRBJ1-3
v_gene: TRBV5-1
d_gene: .
abundance: .
CDR3nt: TGCGCCAGCAGCCCCGGACCGGGGGGTCCCACCATATATTTT
CDR3aa: CASSPGPGGPTIYF

j_gene: TRBJ2-7
v_gene: TRBV4-2
d_gene: .
abundance: .
CDR3nt: TGTGCCAGCAGCCCACGAGGCGCGGGTGGGTCCTACGAGCAGTACTTC
CDR3aa: CASSPRGAGGSYEQYF

j_gene: TRBJ1-5
v_gene: TRBV5-1
d_gene: .
abundance: .
CDR3nt: TGCGCCAGCAGCTTGGCAGGACGCAATCAGCCCCAGCATTTT
CDR3aa: CASSLAGRNQPQHF

j_gene: TRBJ2-3
v_gene: TRBV20-1
d_gene: .
abundance: .
CDR3nt: TGCAGTGCTAGAGTTGGGGGCTTTGGTACAGATACGCAGTATTTT
CDR3aa: CSARVGGFGTDTQYF

j_gene: TRBJ1-5
v_gene: TRBV10-3
d_gene: TRBD1
abundance: few
CDR3nt: TGTGCCATCAGCCCGACAGGGAGTAGCAATCAGCCCCAGCATTTT
CDR3aa: CAISPTGSSNQPQHF

j_gene: TRBJ2-3
v_gene: TRBV9
d_gene: .
abundance: many
CDR3nt: TGTGCCAGCAATAGGGGAACCGATACGCAGTATTTT
CDR3aa: CASNRGTDTQYF

j_gene: TRBJ2-7
v_gene: TRBV6-2/TRBV6-3
d_gene: TRBD2
abundance: .
CDR3nt: TGTGCCAGCAGGACACACCCTCCCTGGGGACTAGAGGGCGAGCAGTACTTC
CDR3aa: CASRTHPPWGLEGEQYF

j_gene: TRBJ2-5
v_gene: TRBV25-1
d_gene: TRBD1
abundance: once
CDR3nt: TGTGCCAGCAGTGAGACAGGGGGCAAGGGGACCCAGTACTTC
CDR3aa: CASSETGGKGTQYF

j_gene: TRBJ1-4
v_gene: TRBV6-5
d_gene: TRBD1
abundance: .
CDR3nt: TGTGCCAGCAGTCTAGACAGGGCGACTAATGAAAAACTGTTTTTT
CDR3aa: CASSLDRATNEKLFF

j_gene: TRBJ2-7
v_gene: TRBV20-1
d_gene: .
abundance: .
CDR3nt: TGCAGTGCTAGGTCGGACTCTTACCACGAGCAGTACTTC
CDR3aa: CSARSDSYHEQYF

j_gene: TRBJ1-5
v_gene: TRBV3-1
d_gene: .
abundance: few
CDR3nt: TGTGCCAGCAGCCAAGGAGGACAGAACGTCGGAAGTCAGCCCCAGCATTTT
CDR3aa: CASSQGGQNVGSQPQHF

j_gene: TRBJ1-2
v_gene: TRBV6-6
d_gene: .
abundance: .
CDR3nt: TGTGCCAGCAGTTTTCCGAGGGACCGTCCTCACTATGGCTACACCTTC
CDR3aa: CASSFPRDRPHYGYTF

j_gene: TRBJ2-7
v_gene: TRBV11-2
d_gene: TRBD1
abundance: few
CDR3nt: TGTGCCAGCGAGGGGGGACAGGGGGCAGCGCAGTACTTC
CDR3aa: CASEGGQGAAQYF

j_gene: TRBJ1-2
v_gene: TRBV6-5
d_gene: TRBD1
abundance: .
CDR3nt: TGTGCCAGCAGTCTGTCCGGGACTCAGGGGGGATACACCTTC
CDR3aa: CASSLSGTQGGYTF

j_gene: TRBJ2-7
v_gene: TRBV9
d_gene: TRBD1
abundance: .
CDR3nt: TGTGCCAGCAGCGTAGCTGTAGACAGGGCAATCGAGCAGTACTTC
CDR3aa: CASSVAVDRAIEQYF

j_gene: TRBJ1-1
v_gene: TRBV5-1
d_gene: TRBD1
abundance: .
CDR3nt: TGCGCCAGCAGCTTGAGGCCGCCGGGACAGGGGACCATACGTAGTATGAACACTGAAGCTTTCTTT
CDR3aa: CASSLRPPGQGTIRSMNTEAFF

j_gene: TRBJ2-4
v_gene: TRBV29-1
d_gene: TRBD1
abundance: .
CDR3nt: TGCAGCGCCCAGCAGAGACAGGGGACGGCCAAAAACATTCAGTACTTC
CDR3aa: CSAQQRQGTAKNIQYF

j_gene: TRBJ1-2
v_gene: TRBV4-1
d_gene: TRBD1
abundance: few
CDR3nt: TGCGCCAGCGGACGGGACAGGGATCGGTATGGCTACACCTTC
CDR3aa: CASGRDRDRYGYTF

j_gene: TRBJ2-7
v_gene: TRBV7-2
d_gene: TRBD2
abundance: .
CDR3nt: TGTGCCAGCAGCTTACTCGGGACTAGCCCAGACTACGAGCAGTACTTC
CDR3aa: CASSLLGTSPDYEQYF

j_gene: TRBJ2-4
v_gene: TRBV4-1
d_gene: TRBD1
abundance: .
CDR3nt: TGCGCCAGCAGACAAGTGGGCACAGGGGAAAACATTCAGTACTTC
CDR3aa: CASRQVGTGENIQYF

j_gene: TRBJ1-2
v_gene: TRBV20-1
d_gene: .
abundance: few
CDR3nt: TGCAGTGCTAAAAGGGAAGGGGTCTATGGCTACACCTTC
CDR3aa: CSAKREGVYGYTF

j_gene: TRBJ1-2
v_gene: TRBV20-1
d_gene: .
abundance: .
CDR3nt: TGCAGTGCTAGAGACGGACAGAGAAACTATGGCTACACCTTC
CDR3aa: CSARDGQRNYGYTF

j_gene: TRBJ2-7
v_gene: TRBV4-1
d_gene: .
abundance: .
CDR3nt: TGCGCCAGCAGCCGTCGCGTGTCTCCCACTGAATCGGTCGAGCAGTACTTC
CDR3aa: CASSRRVSPTESVEQYF

j_gene: TRBJ1-2
v_gene: TRBV4-1
d_gene: .
abundance: many
CDR3nt: TGCGCCAGCAGCCAAGCCCAGACTGTTAACTATGGCTACACCTTC
CDR3aa: CASSQAQTVNYGYTF

j_gene: TRBJ1-1
v_gene: TRBV3-1
d_gene: TRBD1
abundance: .
CDR3nt: TGTGCCAGCAGCCAAGCCGGGACAGTGAACACTGAAGCTTTCTTT
CDR3aa: CASSQAGTVNTEAFF

j_gene: TRBJ2-1
v_gene: TRBV27
d_gene: .
abundance: .
CDR3nt: TGTGCCAGCAGTATACCCGGGACTAATGAGCAGTTCTTC
CDR3aa: CASSIPGTNEQFF

j_gene: TRBJ1-4
v_gene: TRBV25-1
d_gene: TRBD1
abundance: few
CDR3nt: TGTGCCAGCAGCCAAACAGGGGGAGGTCTGGGGAAACTGTTTTTT
CDR3aa: CASSQTGGGLGKLFF

j_gene: TRBJ2-4
v_gene: TRBV4-1
d_gene: .
abundance: few
CDR3nt: TGCGCCAGCAGCCAAATTCCAGACTCCTCCAAAAACATTCAGTACTTC
CDR3aa: CASSQIPDSSKNIQYF

j_gene: TRBJ1-5
v_gene: TRBV25-1
d_gene: .
abundance: .
CDR3nt: TGTGCCAGCAGTGCTACCGGGTCGCAGCCCCAGCATTTT
CDR3aa: CASSATGSQPQHF

j_gene: TRBJ2-7
v_gene: TRBV2
d_gene: .
abundance: .
CDR3nt: TGTGCCAGCAGTGAAGCACGGTCTGGGCGCTACGAGCAGTACTTC
CDR3aa: CASSEARSGRYEQYF

j_gene: TRBJ2-5
v_gene: TRBV14
d_gene: .
abundance: few
CDR3nt: TGTGCCAGCAGCTACCGAAGACTAGTCCAAGAGACCCAGTACTTC
CDR3aa: CASSYRRLVQETQYF

j_gene: TRBJ1-2
v_gene: TRBV20-1
d_gene: .
abundance: .
CDR3nt: TGCGGTGCTACGGCAGTGGAGTCCTATGGCTACACCTTC
CDR3aa: CGATAVESYGYTF

j_gene: TRBJ2-1
v_gene: TRBV18
d_gene: .
abundance: once
CDR3nt: TGTGCCAGCTCACCACCGGGGAGAGGGGACAATGAGCAGTTCTTC
CDR3aa: CASSPPGRGDNEQFF

j_gene: TRBJ1-2
v_gene: TRBV12-3/TRBV12-4
d_gene: TRBD1
abundance: .
CDR3nt: TGTGCCAGCAGTCCCCTGACAGGGGCTAACTATGGCTACACCTTC
CDR3aa: CASSPLTGANYGYTF

j_gene: TRBJ2-1
v_gene: TRBV27
d_gene: TRBD1
abundance: many
CDR3nt: TGTGCCAGCAGCCGAACCAGGACAGGGAGCAATGAGCAGTTCTTC
CDR3aa: CASSRTRTGSNEQFF

j_gene: TRBJ2-1
v_gene: TRBV6-5
d_gene: TRBD2
abundance: .
CDR3nt: TGTGCCAGCAGTTCCTACCGACCCGGGACTAGCGGGAGCGGTGAGCAGTTCTTC
CDR3aa: CASSSYRPGTSGSGEQFF

j_gene: TRBJ2-3
v_gene: TRBV9
d_gene: TRBD2
abundance: .
CDR3nt: TGTGCCAGCAGCGTAGGGCTAGCGGGAGCCGTCGATACGCAGTATTTT
CDR3aa: CASSVGLAGAVDTQYF

j_gene: TRBJ2-1
v_gene: TRBV7-2
d_gene: TRBD2
abundance: .
CDR3nt: TGTGCCAGCAGTTCAACCGGGACTAGCGGGATTAATGAGCAGTTCTTC
CDR3aa: CASSSTGTSGINEQFF

j_gene: TRBJ1-1
v_gene: TRBV25-1
d_gene: .
abundance: .
CDR3nt: TGTGCCAGGAATTTTCCCCGAAACGCTGAAGCTTTCTTT
CDR3aa: CARNFPRNAEAFF

j_gene: TRBJ2-7
v_gene: TRBV20-1
d_gene: .
abundance: .
CDR3nt: TGCAGTGCTGCACGCTCCGGGGCTTCCCCTTCCTACGAGCAGTACTTC
CDR3aa: CSAARSGASPSYEQYF

j_gene: TRBJ2-1
v_gene: TRBV11-2
d_gene: TRBD2
abundance: .
CDR3nt: TGTGCCAGCATCCCAGTAGCGGGAGCCAACAATGAGCAGTTCTTC
CDR3aa: CASIPVAGANNEQFF

j_gene: TRBJ1-6
v_gene: TRBV7-9
d_gene: .
abundance: few
CDR3nt: TGTGCCAGCAGCTTATCTCCCGGGACACCTAATTCACCCCTCCACTTT
CDR3aa: CASSLSPGTPNSPLHF

j_gene: TRBJ2-7
v_gene: TRBV20-1
d_gene: TRBD1
abundance: .
CDR3nt: TGCAGTGCTACTACCGGGACAGCCTACGAGCAGTACTTC
CDR3aa: CSATTGTAYEQYF

j_gene: TRBJ2-1
v_gene: TRBV27
d_gene: .
abundance: many
CDR3nt: TGTGCCAGCAGTACGGGAAAGGCGGTATCCTACAATGAGCAGTTCTTC
CDR3aa: CASSTGKAVSYNEQFF

j_gene: TRBJ2-3
v_gene: TRBV4-1
d_gene: .
abundance: .
CDR3nt: TGCGCCAGCAGCCAAGACCCCCTGGCGTCCCCCCGAACGCAGTATTTT
CDR3aa: CASSQDPLASPRTQYF

j_gene: TRBJ1-2
v_gene: TRBV5-5
d_gene: .
abundance: .
CDR3nt: TGTGCCAGCAGCTGGTCCTACACTAACTATGGCTACACCTTC
CDR3aa: CASSWSYTNYGYTF

j_gene: TRBJ2-3
v_gene: TRBV11-1
d_gene: TRBD2
abundance: .
CDR3nt: TGTGCCAGCACCCAACTAGCGGGGATGGCAGATACGCAGTATTTT
CDR3aa: CASTQLAGMADTQYF

j_gene: TRBJ2-7
v_gene: TRBV20-1
d_gene: .
abundance: few
CDR3nt: TGCAGTGCTAAGGGACTCTCATCTGGGGAGCAGTACTTC
CDR3aa: CSAKGLSSGEQYF

j_gene: TRBJ2-3
v_gene: TRBV7-9
d_gene: TRBD1
abundance: few
CDR3nt: TGTGCCAGCAGCCGCCGGGACAGGGGGCTTGGAGATACGCAGTATTTT
CDR3aa: CASSRRDRGLGDTQYF

j_gene: TRBJ2-5
v_gene: TRBV7-2
d_gene: .
abundance: .
CDR3nt: TGTGCCAGCAGCTTAGTCAGGGCCGAACAAGAGACCCAGTACTTC
CDR3aa: CASSLVRAEQETQYF

j_gene: TRBJ2-4
v_gene: TRBV20-1
d_gene: .
abundance: .
CDR3nt: TGCAGTGCCATTAACAGGGAAGGGAACATTCAGTACTTC
CDR3aa: CSAINREGNIQYF

j_gene: TRBJ2-7
v_gene: TRBV6-5
d_gene: .
abundance: many
CDR3nt: TGTGCCAGCAGTTTCGGCCAGAAGCAGTACTTC
CDR3aa: CASSFGQKQYF

j_gene: TRBJ2-7
v_gene: TRBV7-2
d_gene: TRBD1
abundance: .
CDR3nt: TGTGCCAGCAGCTTCGGGACAGGGAGTTCCTACGAGCAGTACTTC
CDR3aa: CASSFGTGSSYEQYF

j_gene: TRBJ1-1
v_gene: TRBV12-3/TRBV12-4
d_gene: .
abundance: .
CDR3nt: TGTGCCAGCAGTTTTAGACTATACACTGAAGCTTTCTTT
CDR3aa: CASSFRLYTEAFF

j_gene: TRBJ2-7
v_gene: TRBV7-2
d_gene: .
abundance: .
CDR3nt: TGTGCCAGCAGCCCTCCGGGCTCTACTACCTACGAGCAGTACTTC
CDR3aa: CASSPPGSTTYEQYF

j_gene: TRBJ2-7
v_gene: TRBV11-2
d_gene: TRBD2
abundance: few
CDR3nt: TGTGCCAGCAGCTCGGGACTAGCGGGAGGGTCCTCCTACAATGAGCAGTACTTC
CDR3aa: CASSSGLAGGSSYNEQYF

j_gene: TRBJ1-1
v_gene: TRBV7-3
d_gene: .
abundance: .
CDR3nt: TGTGCCAGCAGCTCACACGGGGGGTCTGAGGCTTTCTTT
CDR3aa: CASSSHGGSEAFF

j_gene: TRBJ2-5
v_gene: TRBV6-6
d_gene: TRBD2
abundance: .
CDR3nt: TGTGCCAGCAGTTACCCTAGCGGGGGCCAAGAGACCCAGTACTTC
CDR3aa: CASSYPSGGQETQYF